The 30 T cell receptor beta chains listed next were all sequenced from one sample in a study of blood T cell repertoires in COVID-19. This table comes from immunoSEQ multiplex PCR, and its TCRdb copy is limited to in-frame clones, with some not included. The table shows about 94,000 clones, with about 80% occurring only once. Source material: peripheral blood. Receptors originate from a human donor in a cohort sampled during active COVID-19.

V and J are TRBV24-1 and TRBJ2-1, with TRBD2 matching over 12 bases. The CDR3 runs to 15 residues. Germline CDR1 is KGHDR and CDR2 is SFDVKD. V shed 7 bases, J shed 9 bases, and the junction held 9 bases outside the gene matches. CDR3 DNA sequence: TGTGCCACCAGGATCATGACTAGCGGGAGCGGTGAGCAGTTCTTC. It specifies CATRIMTSGSGEQFF.

V gene TRBV5-6 combines with J gene TRBJ1-2; maybe TRBD1 (6 bases). Germline assignment: CDR1 SGHDT and CDR2 YYEEEE. The V end was cut by 4 bases, the J end by 3 bases, with 19 bases between. This CDR3 contains 16 residues. The CDR3 DNA sequence: TGTGCCAGCAGCAGCTTCCTCAGGGGCGTCTACTATGGCTACACCTTC. Translation: CASSSFLRGVYYGYTF.

The rearrangement links TRBV2 to TRBJ2-7; TRBD2 aligns across 11 bases. J was trimmed by 2 bases and V by 1 base; bases with no gene match: 7. This CDR3 is 17 amino acids long. CDR1 and CDR2 from the germline V gene are SNHLY and FYNNEI. The CDR3 DNA sequence: TGTGCCAGCAGTGAAGAAATACTAGCGGGGGCCACCTACGAGCAGTACTTC. This translates into CASSEEILAGATYEQYF.

The rearrangement links TRBV9 to TRBJ1-3; maybe TRBD1 (6 bases). This CDR3 spans 12 amino acids. Germline lookup yields CDR1 SGDLS and CDR2 YYNGEE. V lost 3 bases, J lost 7 bases, and 8 bases lay in between. CDR3 sequence: CASSDTGNTIYF. The CDR3 DNA is TGTGCCAGCAGCGACACAGGGAACACCATATATTTT.

The chain recombines TRBV21-1 with TRBJ2-5; TRBD2 reflects the table's D call only, with no check against the DNA. TRBV21-1 is noted as a pseudogene. This CDR3 region has 16 residues. The CDR3 loop is CASLAGGPFAQETQYF. CDR3 bases: TGTGCCAGTTTAGCGGGAGGGCCTTTCGCCCAAGAGACCCAGTACTTC.

The chain joins TRBV7-8 to TRBJ1-2; no clear D. The V gene lost 3 bases and the J gene lost 2 bases, with 7 bases spanning the gap. The CDR3 has 13 amino acids. Looked up from germline, CDR1 is SGHVS and CDR2 is FQNEAQ. The CDR3 sequence is CASSFTENYGYTF. CDR3 in DNA: TGTGCCAGCAGCTTTACGGAGAACTATGGCTACACCTTC.

The rearrangement uses TRBV2 and TRBJ1-4; D is perhaps TRBD1 (5 bases). Looked up from germline, CDR1 is SNHLY and CDR2 is FYNNEI. This CDR3 comprises 13 residues. Trimming stripped 4 bases from V and 7 bases from J, with 10 bases between. CDR3 residues: CASSGSQGEKLFF. The CDR3 coding sequence is TGTGCCAGCAGTGGGAGTCAGGGTGAAAAACTGTTTTTT.

In its sample, this clone was seen once. The chain recombines TRBV6-4 with TRBJ1-1, with a weak D call TRBD1 (6 bases). Germline lookup yields CDR1 MRHNA and CDR2 SNTAGT. The germline V and J ends were trimmed by 6 bases and 0 bases, with 14 bases remaining between them. The CDR3 runs to 15 residues. The CDR3 region has the DNA TGTGCCAGCAGACAGGACAGACTCCTGAACACTGAAGCTTTCTTT. This gives the protein CASRQDRLLNTEAFF.

This chain links TRBV2 with TRBJ2-7, with 7 bases matching TRBD1. This CDR3 is built from 12 residues. Germline CDR1 reads SNHLY; CDR2 reads FYNNEI. V shed 6 bases, J shed 5 bases, and the junction held 4 bases outside the gene matches. DNA of the CDR3: TGTGCCAGCAGCAGACAGGGCGACGAGCAGTACTTC. It translates to CASSRQGDEQYF.

The rearrangement links TRBV27 to TRBJ2-4; a possible D gene is TRBD1 (5 bases). Trimming removed 3 bases from V and 10 bases from J, with 19 bases in between. Germline lookup yields CDR1 MNHEY and CDR2 SMNVEV (reference sequence). The CDR3 runs 15 residues. The CDR3 loop is CASSFPSGRAAIQYF. CDR3 bases: TGTGCCAGCAGTTTCCCCTCGGGCAGGGCGGCAATTCAGTACTTC.

The V and J genes are TRBV28 and TRBJ2-2, with 11 bases fitting TRBD2. The V gene end was trimmed by 2 bases and the J gene end by 7 bases; junction bases not matched to a gene: 3. Germline V CDR1 and CDR2: MDHEN, SYDVKM. This CDR3 has 15 residues. This CDR3 reads CASSLLAGGSGELFF. In nucleotides, the CDR3 is TGTGCCAGCAGTTTACTAGCGGGAGGCAGCGGGGAGCTGTTTTTT. Together with reference TRBV28 and TRBJ2-2, the CDR3 gives the full variable domain: DVKVTQSSRYLVKRTGEKVFLECVQDMDHENMFWYRQDPGLGLRLIYFSYDVKMKEKGDIPEGYSVSREKKERFSLILESASTNQTSMYLCASSLLAGGSGELFFGEGSRLTVL.

V is TRBV11-2 and J is TRBJ1-5; D gene uncertain. This CDR3 contains 13 residues. Germline loops: CDR1 SGHAT, CDR2 FQNNGV. The V and J ends lost 5 bases and 7 bases respectively, with 12 bases between them. In DNA, the CDR3 is TGTGCCAGCAGCCCCCAAGTGGGCCAGCCCCAGCATTTT. This sequence encodes CASSPQVGQPQHF. Full variable domain (missing parts from reference TRBV11-2 and TRBJ1-5): EAGVAQSPRYKIIEKRQSVAFWCNPISGHATLYWYQQILGQGPKLLIQFQNNGVVDDSQLPKDRFSAERLKGVDSTLKIQPAKLEDSAVYLCASSPQVGQPQHFGDGTRLSIL.

The J gene is TRBJ2-3, the V gene TRBV10-3; D uncertain. Trimming left V 3 bases short and J 4 bases short, with 8 bases between. This CDR3 has 13 residues. CDR1 is ENHRY, CDR2 SYGVKD, per germline. The CDR3 sequence is CAISDLVADTQYF. CDR3 bases: TGTGCCATCAGTGACCTAGTCGCAGATACGCAGTATTTT.

The V and J genes are TRBV5-1 and TRBJ1-1, with a tentative D call TRBD1 (5 bases). The CDR3 has 14 amino acids. CDR1 and CDR2 (germline): SGHRS, YFSETQ. V lost 2 bases, J lost 0 bases, and 8 bases lay in between. The CDR3 bases are TGCGCCAGCAGCTTCACAGGAATGAACACTGAAGCTTTCTTT. This sequence encodes CASSFTGMNTEAFF. Drawing the rest from reference TRBV5-1 and TRBJ1-1, the complete variable domain is KAGVTQTPRYLIKTRGQQVTLSCSPISGHRSVSWYQQTPGQGLQFLFEYFSETQRNKGNFPGRFSGRQFSNSRSEMNVSTLELGDSALYLCASSFTGMNTEAFFGQGTRLTVV.

This rearrangement joins TRBV7-9 to TRBJ1-1; tentatively, D is TRBD1 (5 bases). The CDR3 runs 15 residues. V shed 3 bases and J shed 2 bases, with 13 bases lying between them. Germline CDR1 and CDR2: SEHNR and FQNEAQ (reference sequence). The CDR3 reads CASSFFTDRNTEAFF. The CDR3 coding sequence is TGTGCCAGCAGCTTTTTCACTGACAGAAACACTGAAGCTTTCTTT.

The chain links TRBV7-6 to TRBJ1-4; possibly TRBD1 for D (6 bases). V gave up 6 bases and J gave up 4 bases, with 15 bases separating them. Germline V gene data show CDR1 as SGHVS and CDR2 as FNYEAQ. The CDR3 runs 15 residues. The CDR3 nucleotides read TGTGCCAGCAGATCCCGACAGGACCTTAATGAAAAACTGTTTTTT. Its translation is CASRSRQDLNEKLFF.

V and J are TRBV11-3 and TRBJ2-7; the D is unclear. This CDR3 is built from 13 residues. Germline CDR1 SGHNT, CDR2 YENEEA. Trimming stripped 5 bases from V and 7 bases from J, with 15 bases between. The DNA of the CDR3 is TGTGCCAGCAGCCTTGGAGATGAGAGGGAGCAGTACTTC. Its translation is CASSLGDEREQYF.

The chain employs TRBV6-1 and TRBJ2-7; D may be TRBD1 (6 bases). This CDR3 spans 16 amino acids. The germline CDR1 and CDR2 sequences are MNHNS and SASEGT. V lost 1 base and J lost 5, with 18 bases in between. The CDR3 here is CASSEDWRQAIHEQYF. In nucleotides, the CDR3 is TGTGCCAGCAGTGAAGATTGGCGACAGGCGATCCACGAGCAGTACTTC.

V is TRBV28 and J is TRBJ1-4, with unresolved D. The germline gives CDR1 MDHEN, CDR2 SYDVKM. Trimming left V 6 bases short and J 8 bases short, with 10 bases between. The CDR3 spans 12 residues. The CDR3 here is CASRRSLEKLFF. In DNA, the CDR3 is TGTGCCAGCAGGAGGAGTCTGGAAAAACTGTTTTTT.

The V call is TRBV27, the J call TRBJ1-5, with D unresolved. The CDR3 is made up of 14 amino acids. V lost 0 bases and J lost 4, with 7 bases in between. Germline V gene lookup returns CDR1 MNHEY and CDR2 SMNVEV (reference sequence). DNA of the CDR3: TGTGCCAGCAGTTTATCTACGGGGAATCAGCCCCAGCATTTT. Protein: CASSLSTGNQPQHF.

V is TRBV7-9 and J is TRBJ1-1; D is possibly TRBD1 (5 bases). The germline V gene encodes CDR1 SEHNR and CDR2 FQNEAQ (reference sequence). The V end lost 6 bases, the J end lost 0 bases, and 14 bases lay between the germline ends. CDR3 length equals 15 residues. The CDR3 is CASSQQAGLNTEAFF. CDR3 DNA: TGTGCCAGCAGTCAGCAAGCGGGACTGAACACTGAAGCTTTCTTT.

The chain couples TRBV6-5 to TRBJ2-7; 7 bases are a match to TRBD2. V lost 0 bases, J lost 9 bases, and 5 bases stayed unmatched. CDR1 and CDR2 from the germline V gene are MNHEY and SVGAGI. The CDR3 is 13 amino acids. CDR3 sequence: CASSYSGGKGQYF. Here the CDR3 DNA reads TGTGCCAGCAGTTACTCGGGGGGGAAAGGGCAGTACTTC.

The V and J genes are TRBV20-1 and TRBJ2-1, with TRBD2 identical over 13 bases. The CDR3 length is 11 residues. Germline V gene data show CDR1 as DFQATT and CDR2 as SNEGSKA (reference sequence). DNA of the CDR3: TGCGGGGGACTAGCGGGATATGAGCAGTTCTTC. This sequence encodes CGGLAGYEQFF.

The gene calls are TRBV28 and TRBJ2-1, with a weak D call TRBD1 (7 bases). V lost 6 bases and J lost 4, with 16 bases in between. This CDR3 is 15 amino acids long. Germline CDR1 reads MDHEN; CDR2 reads SYDVKM. CDR3: CASSVGGTAYNEQFF. Here the CDR3 DNA reads TGTGCCAGCAGCGTGGGCGGGACAGCGTACAATGAGCAGTTCTTC.

The chain links TRBV7-2 to TRBJ1-1; perhaps TRBD1 as D (5 bases). Germline assignment: CDR1 SGHTA and CDR2 FQGNSA. The CDR3 has 18 residues. Deletions cut 3 bases from V and 0 bases from J, with 20 bases between. The CDR3 coding sequence is TGTGCCAGCAGCTTGGATGGCGCAGGGTCCATTATGAACACTGAAGCTTTCTTT. It encodes CASSLDGAGSIMNTEAFF.

The rearrangement links TRBV5-1 to TRBJ2-3; 8 nucleotides match TRBD1. This CDR3 has 13 amino acids. The trim removed 0 bases at V and 6 bases at J, leaving 0 bases unmatched. CDR1 SGHRS and CDR2 YFSETQ come from the germline V gene. CDR3 bases: TGCGCCAGCAGCTTGGGACAGGGGGATACGCAGTATTTT. Translated: CASSLGQGDTQYF. Full variable domain (rest looked up from reference TRBV5-1 and TRBJ2-3): KAGVTQTPRYLIKTRGQQVTLSCSPISGHRSVSWYQQTPGQGLQFLFEYFSETQRNKGNFPGRFSGRQFSNSRSEMNVSTLELGDSALYLCASSLGQGDTQYFGPGTRLTVL.

The chain links TRBV10-3 to TRBJ1-2; D remains unclear. The CDR3 has 14 residues. Trimming stripped 0 bases from V and 8 bases from J, with 13 bases between. The V gene's germline CDR1 is ENHRY and CDR2 SYGVKD. The CDR3 region is CAISESEAAWGYTF. CDR3 nucleotides: TGTGCCATCAGTGAGTCGGAGGCAGCCTGGGGCTACACCTTC.

The chain couples TRBV13 to TRBJ1-1; 7 bases align to TRBD1. The CDR3 covers 13 residues. V shed 2 bases and J 4 bases; nucleotides not matched to a gene: 1. CDR1 is PRHDT and CDR2 is FYEKMQ in the germline V gene (reference sequence). The CDR3 coding sequence is TGTGCCAGCAGCTTATCAGGGGGCACTGAAGCTTTCTTT. It yields the protein CASSLSGGTEAFF.

This sequence joins TRBV19 and TRBJ2-1, with 7 bases lining up with TRBD2. This CDR3 is built from 16 residues. Looked up from germline, CDR1 is LNHDA and CDR2 is SQIVND (reference sequence). V shed 2 bases and J 0 bases; nucleotides not matched to a gene: 4. CDR3 DNA: TGTGCCAGTAGTATATCTGGCGGGAGCTCCTACAATGAGCAGTTCTTC. Its protein product is CASSISGGSSYNEQFF.

The chain's CDR3 is CASRPAGARAGELFF. In DNA, the CDR3 is TGTGCCAGCAGACCAGCAGGGGCTCGGGCCGGGGAGCTGTTTTTT. The rearrangement uses TRBV6-5 and TRBJ2-2; D perhaps matches TRBD1 (6 bases). The V end lost 6 bases, the J end lost 6 bases, and 17 bases lay between the germline ends. The CDR3 sequence is 15 residues long. Per the germline V gene, CDR1 is MNHEY and CDR2 is SVGAGI.